This TCR beta chain was found in a study of shared clonotypes between healthy human individuals. Study-level points and caveats: When naive CD4 clonotypes were compared across a handful of donors, approximately 5% were shared.

Worth noting for this clone: Its specificity is not known.

Every subset had its genomic DNA shared out evenly among several immunoSEQ plates. Method: immunoSEQ multiplex PCR; TCRdb's copy keeps in-frame clones and lacks some. The sample includes over a million clones, about four fifths of them seen just once. CD45RA+ naive and CD45RA-negative memory subsets were separated from CD4+ cells. This TCR was recovered from a man between 18 and 29 years old in good health. Some clones in this sample may be carry-over from other donors' samples. Sequenced material: memory CD4+ T cells from PBMCs. Subset: CD45RA-negative fraction.

The CDR3 sequence: CASSELSGEAFF. The CDR3 nucleotides are TGTGCCAGCAGTGAACTTAGTGGTGAAGCTTTCTTT. This sequence joins TRBV2 and TRBJ1-1; D is unclear. The germline gives CDR1 SNHLY, CDR2 FYNNEI. The CDR3 extends over 12 amino acids. V was cut by 2 bases and J by 7 bases, with 8 bases left in between.